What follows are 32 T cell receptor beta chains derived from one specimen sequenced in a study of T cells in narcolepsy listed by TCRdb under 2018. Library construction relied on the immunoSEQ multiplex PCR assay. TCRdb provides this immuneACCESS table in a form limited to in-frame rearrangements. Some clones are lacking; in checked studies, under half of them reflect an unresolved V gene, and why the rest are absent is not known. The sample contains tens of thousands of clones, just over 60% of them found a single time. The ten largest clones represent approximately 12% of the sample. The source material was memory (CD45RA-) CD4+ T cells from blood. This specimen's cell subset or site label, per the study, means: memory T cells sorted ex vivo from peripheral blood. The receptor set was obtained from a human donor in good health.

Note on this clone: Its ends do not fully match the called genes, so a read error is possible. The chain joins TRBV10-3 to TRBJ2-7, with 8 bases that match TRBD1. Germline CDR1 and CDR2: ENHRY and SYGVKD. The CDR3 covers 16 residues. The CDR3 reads CAISESMDRVSHEQYF. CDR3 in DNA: TGTGCCATCAGTGAGTCGATGGACAGGGTCTCCCACGAGCAGTACTTC.

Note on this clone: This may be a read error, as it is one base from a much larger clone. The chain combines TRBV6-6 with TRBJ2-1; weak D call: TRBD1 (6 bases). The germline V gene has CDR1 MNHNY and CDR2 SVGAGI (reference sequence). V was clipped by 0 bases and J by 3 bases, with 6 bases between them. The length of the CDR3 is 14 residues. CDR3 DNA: TGTGCCAGCAGTTACTCCAGGGGCTACAATGAGCAGTTCTTC. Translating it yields CASSYSRGYNEQFF.

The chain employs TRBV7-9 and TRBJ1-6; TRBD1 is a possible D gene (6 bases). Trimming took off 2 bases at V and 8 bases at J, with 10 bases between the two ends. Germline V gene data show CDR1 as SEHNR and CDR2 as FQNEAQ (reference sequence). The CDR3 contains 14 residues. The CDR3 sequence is CASSLRTVDSPLHF. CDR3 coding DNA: TGTGCCAGCAGCTTACGGACAGTTGATTCACCCCTCCACTTT.

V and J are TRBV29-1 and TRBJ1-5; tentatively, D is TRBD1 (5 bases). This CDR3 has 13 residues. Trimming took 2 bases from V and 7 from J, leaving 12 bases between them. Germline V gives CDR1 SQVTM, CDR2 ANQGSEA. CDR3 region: CSVEQGSGQPQHF. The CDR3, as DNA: TGCAGCGTTGAACAGGGCTCAGGGCAGCCCCAGCATTTT.

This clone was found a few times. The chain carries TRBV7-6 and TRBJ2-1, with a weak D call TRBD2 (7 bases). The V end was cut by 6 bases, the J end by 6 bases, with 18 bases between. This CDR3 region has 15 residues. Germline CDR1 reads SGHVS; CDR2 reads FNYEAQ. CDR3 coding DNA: TGTGCCAGCAGGCCCAGAGGGGGAGGGTCCAATGAGCAGTTCTTC. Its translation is CASRPRGGGSNEQFF.

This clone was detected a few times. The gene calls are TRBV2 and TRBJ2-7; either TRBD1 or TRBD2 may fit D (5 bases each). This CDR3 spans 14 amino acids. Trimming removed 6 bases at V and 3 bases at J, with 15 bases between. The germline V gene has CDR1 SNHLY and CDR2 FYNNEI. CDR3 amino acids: CASRGTSGGYEQYF. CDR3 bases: TGTGCCAGCAGAGGGACCAGTGGGGGCTACGAGCAGTACTTC. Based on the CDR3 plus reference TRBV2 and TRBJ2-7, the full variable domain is EPEVTQTPSHQVTQMGQEVILRCVPISNHLYFYWYRQILGQKVEFLVSFYNNEISEKSEIFDDQFSVERPDGSNFTLKIRSTKLEDSAMYFCASRGTSGGYEQYFGPGTRLTVT.

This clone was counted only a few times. DNA of the CDR3: TGTGCCAGCGGTGGACAGGCCGGAATCGGCTACACCTTC. It is translated as CASGGQAGIGYTF. The gene calls are TRBV28 and TRBJ1-2; TRBD1 matches at 7 bases. Germline V gene data show CDR1 as MDHEN and CDR2 as SYDVKM. There are 13 residues in the CDR3. The ends lost 8 bases at V and 8 bases at J; junction bases unmatched: 11.

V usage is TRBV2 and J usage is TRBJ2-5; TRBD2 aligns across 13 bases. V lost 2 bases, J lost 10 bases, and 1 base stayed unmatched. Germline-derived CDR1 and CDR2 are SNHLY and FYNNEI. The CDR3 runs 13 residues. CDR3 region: CASSERTSGGQYF. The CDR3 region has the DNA TGTGCCAGCAGTGAACGGACTAGCGGGGGCCAGTACTTC.

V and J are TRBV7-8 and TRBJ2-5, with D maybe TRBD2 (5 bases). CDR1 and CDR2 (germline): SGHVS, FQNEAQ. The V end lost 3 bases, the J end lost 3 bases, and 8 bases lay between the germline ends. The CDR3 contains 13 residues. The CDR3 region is CASSLTGKETQYF. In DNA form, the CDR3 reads TGTGCCAGCAGCTTGACGGGGAAAGAGACCCAGTACTTC. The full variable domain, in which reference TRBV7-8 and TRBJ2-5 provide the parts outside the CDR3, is GAGVSQSPRYKVAKRGQDVALRCDPISGHVSLFWYQQALGQGPEFLTYFQNEAQLDKSGLPSDRFFAERPEGSVSTLKIQRTQQEDSAVYLCASSLTGKETQYFGPGTRLLVL.

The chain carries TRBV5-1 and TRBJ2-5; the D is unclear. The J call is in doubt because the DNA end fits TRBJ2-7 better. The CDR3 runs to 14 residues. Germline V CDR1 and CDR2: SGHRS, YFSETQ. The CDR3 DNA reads TGCGCCAGCAGCCGTCAGACATCAGCCTACGAGCAGTACTTC. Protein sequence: CASSRQTSAYEQYF.

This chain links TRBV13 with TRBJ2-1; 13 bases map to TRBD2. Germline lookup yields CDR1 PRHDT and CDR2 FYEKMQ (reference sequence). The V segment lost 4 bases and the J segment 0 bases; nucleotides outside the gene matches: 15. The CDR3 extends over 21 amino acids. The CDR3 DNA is TGTGCCAGCAGCTCCTACCGGGGACTAGCGGGACGGGGCCGCTCCTACAATGAGCAGTTCTTC. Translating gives CASSSYRGLAGRGRSYNEQFF.

This chain's CDR3 is CASSVGGRYNEQFF. DNA for the CDR3: TGTGCCAGCAGTGTGGGCGGACGGTACAATGAGCAGTTCTTC. The chain carries TRBV13 and TRBJ2-1, with D unresolved. The CDR3 length is 14 residues. The V end was cut by 6 bases, the J end by 4 bases, with 13 bases between. CDR1 and CDR2 (germline): PRHDT, FYEKMQ (reference sequence).

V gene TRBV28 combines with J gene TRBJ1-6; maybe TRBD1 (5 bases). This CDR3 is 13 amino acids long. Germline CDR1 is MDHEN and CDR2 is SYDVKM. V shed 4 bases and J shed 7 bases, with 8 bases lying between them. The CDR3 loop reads CASSYRLNSPLHF. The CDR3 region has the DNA TGTGCCAGCAGTTACAGGCTCAATTCACCCCTCCACTTT.

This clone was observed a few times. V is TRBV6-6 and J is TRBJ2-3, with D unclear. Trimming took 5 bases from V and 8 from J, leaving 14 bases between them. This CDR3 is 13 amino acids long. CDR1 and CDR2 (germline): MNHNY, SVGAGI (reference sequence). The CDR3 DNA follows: TGTGCCAGCAGTGGTTCTGCCGCGGCTACGCAGTATTTT. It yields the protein CASSGSAAATQYF.

This chain's CDR3 is CASSYAGRQAFF. CDR3 coding DNA: TGTGCCAGCAGTTACGCAGGGCGTCAAGCTTTCTTT. V and J are TRBV6-5 and TRBJ1-1, with D possibly matching TRBD1 (5 bases). V was clipped by 2 bases and J by 9 bases, with 10 bases between them. Germline V gene data show CDR1 as MNHEY and CDR2 as SVGAGI. CDR3 length: 12 amino acids.

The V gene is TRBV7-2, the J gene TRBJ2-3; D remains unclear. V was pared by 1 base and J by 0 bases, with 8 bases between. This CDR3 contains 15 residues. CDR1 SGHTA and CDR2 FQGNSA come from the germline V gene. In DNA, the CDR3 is TGTGCCAGCAGCTTAGGCGGAACTAGCACAGATACGCAGTATTTT. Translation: CASSLGGTSTDTQYF. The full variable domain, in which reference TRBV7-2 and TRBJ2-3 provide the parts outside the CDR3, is GAGVSQSPSNKVTEKGKDVELRCDPISGHTALYWYRQSLGQGLEFLIYFQGNSAPDKSGLPSDRFSAERTGGSVSTLTIQRTQQEDSAVYLCASSLGGTSTDTQYFGPGTRLTVL.

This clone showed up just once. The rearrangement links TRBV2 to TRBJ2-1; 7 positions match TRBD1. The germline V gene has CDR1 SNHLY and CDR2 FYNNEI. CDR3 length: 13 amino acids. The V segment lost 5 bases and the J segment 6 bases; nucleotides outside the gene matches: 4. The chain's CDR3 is CASSSGQRNEQFF. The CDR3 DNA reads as TGTGCCAGCAGTTCGGGACAGCGCAATGAGCAGTTCTTC.

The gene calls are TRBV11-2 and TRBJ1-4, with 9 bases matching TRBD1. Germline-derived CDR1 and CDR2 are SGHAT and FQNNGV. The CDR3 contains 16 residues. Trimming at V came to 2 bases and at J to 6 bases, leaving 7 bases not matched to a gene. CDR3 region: CASSLYSGTGYEKLFF. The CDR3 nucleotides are TGTGCCAGCAGCTTATACTCCGGGACAGGGTATGAAAAACTGTTTTTT.

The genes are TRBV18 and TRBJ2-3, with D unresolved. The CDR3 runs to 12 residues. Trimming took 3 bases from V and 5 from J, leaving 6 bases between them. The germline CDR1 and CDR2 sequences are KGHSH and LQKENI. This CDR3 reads CASSPMVDTQYF. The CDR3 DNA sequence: TGTGCCAGCTCACCTATGGTAGATACGCAGTATTTT.

The CDR3 nucleotides read TGTGCCAGCAGCCCGTCGGGAGCGGGTCAAAACCACGAGCAGTACTTC. Translation: CASSPSGAGQNHEQYF. This chain joins TRBV7-2 and TRBJ2-7, with D perhaps TRBD2 (6 bases). CDR3 length equals 16 residues. Per the germline V gene, CDR1 is SGHTA and CDR2 is FQGNSA. Trimming removed 5 bases at V and 5 bases at J, with 22 bases between.

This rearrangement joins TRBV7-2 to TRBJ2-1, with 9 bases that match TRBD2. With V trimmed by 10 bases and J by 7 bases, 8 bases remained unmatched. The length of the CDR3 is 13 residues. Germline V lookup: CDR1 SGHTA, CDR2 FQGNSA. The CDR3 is CATGGRAENEQFF. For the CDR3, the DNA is TGTGCCACGGGCGGGAGGGCCGAGAATGAGCAGTTCTTC.

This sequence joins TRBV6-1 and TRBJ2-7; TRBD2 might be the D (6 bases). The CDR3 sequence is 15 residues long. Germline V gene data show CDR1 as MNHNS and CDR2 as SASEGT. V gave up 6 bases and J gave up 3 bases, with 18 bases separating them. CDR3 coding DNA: TGTGCCAGCAGGCCGGAGGGACTGCCAGTCTACGAGCAGTACTTC. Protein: CASRPEGLPVYEQYF.

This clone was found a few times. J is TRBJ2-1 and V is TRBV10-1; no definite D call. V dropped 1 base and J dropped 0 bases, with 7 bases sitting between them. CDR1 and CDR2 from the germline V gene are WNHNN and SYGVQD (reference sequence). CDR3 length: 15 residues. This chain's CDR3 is CASSELSLSYNEQFF. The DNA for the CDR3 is TGCGCCAGCAGTGAGTTGAGTCTCTCCTACAATGAGCAGTTCTTC.

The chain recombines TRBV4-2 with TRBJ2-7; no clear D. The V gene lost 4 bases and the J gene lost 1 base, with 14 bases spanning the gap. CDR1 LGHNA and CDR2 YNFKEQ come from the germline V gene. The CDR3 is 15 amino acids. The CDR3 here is CASSRDSFSSYEQYF. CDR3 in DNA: TGTGCCAGCAGCCGCGATTCCTTTTCTTCCTACGAGCAGTACTTC.

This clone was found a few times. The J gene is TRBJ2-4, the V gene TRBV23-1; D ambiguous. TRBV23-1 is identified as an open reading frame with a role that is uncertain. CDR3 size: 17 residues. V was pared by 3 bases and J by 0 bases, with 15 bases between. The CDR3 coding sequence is TGCGCCAGCAGTCACCCCCCCCAGGCCGTAGCCAAAAACATTCAGTACTTC. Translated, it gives CASSHPPQAVAKNIQYF.

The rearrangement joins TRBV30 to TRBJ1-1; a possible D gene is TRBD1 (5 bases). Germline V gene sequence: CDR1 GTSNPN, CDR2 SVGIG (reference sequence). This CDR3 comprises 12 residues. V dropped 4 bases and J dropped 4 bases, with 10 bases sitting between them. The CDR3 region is CAWIGGGTEAFF. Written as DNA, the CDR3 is TGTGCCTGGATAGGTGGGGGCACTGAAGCTTTCTTT.

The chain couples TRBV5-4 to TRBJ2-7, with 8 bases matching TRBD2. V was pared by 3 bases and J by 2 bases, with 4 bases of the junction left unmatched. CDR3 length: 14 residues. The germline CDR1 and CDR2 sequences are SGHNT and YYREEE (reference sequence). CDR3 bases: TGTGCCAGCAGCTCGGCGGGGGGACCCTACGAGCAGTACTTC. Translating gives CASSSAGGPYEQYF.

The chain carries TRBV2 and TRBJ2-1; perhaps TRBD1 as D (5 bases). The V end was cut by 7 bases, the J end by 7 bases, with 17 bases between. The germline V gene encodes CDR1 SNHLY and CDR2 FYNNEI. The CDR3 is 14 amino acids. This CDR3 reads CASKGLDVGNEQFF. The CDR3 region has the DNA TGTGCCAGCAAGGGGTTAGATGTGGGGAATGAGCAGTTCTTC.

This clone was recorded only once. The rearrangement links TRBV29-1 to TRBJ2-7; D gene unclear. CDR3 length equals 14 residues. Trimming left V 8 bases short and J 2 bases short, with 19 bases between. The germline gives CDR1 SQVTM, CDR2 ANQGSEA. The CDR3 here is CSPEHRGSAYEQYF. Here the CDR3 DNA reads TGCAGCCCGGAGCACCGCGGTTCCGCCTACGAGCAGTACTTC.

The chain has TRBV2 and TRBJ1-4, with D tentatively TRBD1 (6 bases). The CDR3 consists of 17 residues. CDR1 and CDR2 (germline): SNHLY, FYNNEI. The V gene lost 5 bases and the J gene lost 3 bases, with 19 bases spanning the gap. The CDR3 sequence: CASSIFNRVWANEKLFF. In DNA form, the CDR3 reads TGTGCCAGCAGTATTTTCAACAGGGTTTGGGCTAATGAAAAACTGTTTTTT.

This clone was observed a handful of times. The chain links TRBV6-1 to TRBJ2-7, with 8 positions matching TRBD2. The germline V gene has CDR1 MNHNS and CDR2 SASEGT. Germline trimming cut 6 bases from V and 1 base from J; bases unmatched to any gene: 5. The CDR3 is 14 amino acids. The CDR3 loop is CASSIAGLSYEQYF. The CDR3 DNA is TGTGCCAGCAGCATAGCGGGACTTTCCTACGAGCAGTACTTC.

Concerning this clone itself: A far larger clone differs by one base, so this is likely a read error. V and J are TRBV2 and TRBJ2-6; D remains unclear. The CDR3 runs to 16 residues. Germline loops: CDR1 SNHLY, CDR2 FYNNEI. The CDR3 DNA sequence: TGTCCCAGCCGCCCGGGTGGAAGCTCTGGGGCCAACGTCCTGACTTTC. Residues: CPSRPGGSSGANVLTF. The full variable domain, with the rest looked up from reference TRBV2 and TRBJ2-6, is EPEVTQTPSHQVTQMGQEVILRCVPISNHLYFYWYRQILGQKVEFLVSFYNNEISEKSEIFDDQFSVERPDGSNFTLKIRSTKLEDSAMYFCPSRPGGSSGANVLTFGAGSRLTVL.